Included here is one TCR beta chain sequence, with context. Antigen unknown. The assay was immunoSEQ multiplex PCR, and TCRdb's table has in-frame clones only and misses some. The table records tens of thousands of clones, 70% to 90% of them present only once. The data were obtained in a study of T cells in localized non-small cell lung cancer. Whole-study results and caveats: A median approximately 59 of the top 100 tumor clones appeared in adjacent lung.

This CDR3 spans 13 amino acids. The germline CDR1 and CDR2 sequences are SNHLY and FYNNEI. The V and J ends lost 6 bases and 2 bases respectively, with 9 bases between them. The J gene is TRBJ2-3, the V gene TRBV2; the D call may be TRBD1 or TRBD2 (5 bases each). This sequence was found in a female donor older than 55 with stage I lung adenocarcinoma. This material consisted of peripheral blood, taken before any cancer treatment. The CDR3 nucleotides are TGTGCCAGCAGGAGGGACGTCACAGATACGCAGTATTTT. Amino acids: CASRRDVTDTQYF. The variable domain in full, completed from reference TRBV2 and TRBJ2-3, reads EPEVTQTPSHQVTQMGQEVILRCVPISNHLYFYWYRQILGQKVEFLVSFYNNEISEKSEIFDDQFSVERPDGSNFTLKIRSTKLEDSAMYFCASRRDVTDTQYFGPGTRLTVL.